The rows below give T cell receptor beta chains drawn from one sample of a study of shared clonotypes between healthy human individuals. Produced via immunoSEQ multiplex PCR; TCRdb's table is partial and in-frame only. Of around 1,000,000 clones in the sample, 60% to 85% were seen once. Sequenced sample: memory CD4+ T cells from PBMCs. Receptors were obtained from a man aged 18-30 years in good health. Some clones in this sample may be carry-over from other donors' samples. The CDR3 runs from the conserved cysteine through the conserved F or W.

j_gene | v_gene | len | CDR3aa
TRBJ1-2 | TRBV28 | 11 | CASSASYGYTF
TRBJ1-4 | TRBV19 | 13 | CASSRDGNEKLFF
TRBJ2-7 | TRBV5-1 | 14 | CASSLVVSSYEQYF
TRBJ1-1 | TRBV25-1 | 15 | CASSEAGAGFTEAFF
TRBJ1-1 | TRBV7-6 | 13 | CASSPSAGGAAFF
TRBJ1-5 | TRBV6-1 | 14 | CASRGGGSNQPQHF
TRBJ2-3 | TRBV11-3 | 14 | CASSFSGSTDTQYF
TRBJ2-6 | TRBV30 | 14 | CAWSRRSGANVLTF
TRBJ1-2 | TRBV28 | 11 | CASSLLHGYTF
TRBJ1-2 | TRBV19 | 13 | CASSQIYNYGYTF